These T cell receptor beta chains were read from a single sample in a study of beta chain features in type 1 diabetes. Assay used: immunoSEQ multiplex PCR; TCRdb lists only in-frame clones, some missing. Counted here are over 200,000 clones, under 13% occurring once; the ten biggest clones make up 0.017%. Sequencing was performed on naive CD4+ T cells from blood. These receptors were collected from a young man with type 1 diabetes. The CDR3 runs from the conserved cysteine through the conserved F or W. Each record gives: clone size, J gene, D gene, V gene, CDR3 DNA, CDR3 protein. A D gene is named only where the DNA matches it firmly. Rows may omit the clone size; those that give it use once, few, many or a size class.

few | TRBJ2-3 | TRBD1 | TRBV5-1 | TGCGCCAGCAGCATAGCCGGACAGGGGGCCCTAGATACGCAGTATTTT | CASSIAGQGALDTQYF
- | TRBJ1-6 | TRBD1 | TRBV2 | TGTGCCAGCAGGGACAGGAGCTCCTATAATTCACCCCTCCACTTT | CASRDRSSYNSPLHF
- | TRBJ2-1 | - | TRBV4-1 | TGCGCCAGCAGTACAACAGGGTCCTACAATGAGCAGTTCTTC | CASSTTGSYNEQFF
few | TRBJ2-2 | - | TRBV7-9 | TGTGCCAGCAGCAATGGACAGATGAACACCGGGGAGCTGTTTTTT | CASSNGQMNTGELFF
- | TRBJ1-1 | - | TRBV7-6 | TGTGCCAGCAGCCCCGTGTATGCTGAAGCTTTCTTT | CASSPVYAEAFF
few | TRBJ2-2 | - | TRBV7-3 | TGTGCCAGCAGCTTAGGTGGAGGATCAGACGGGGAGCTGTTTTTT | CASSLGGGSDGELFF
- | TRBJ1-6 | - | TRBV7-9 | TGTGCCAGCAGAGAGGTTGTCTATAATTCACCCCTCCACTTT | CASREVVYNSPLHF
- | TRBJ2-3 | TRBD2 | TRBV28 | TGTGCCAGCACGCCTAGCGGGGGCCCCACAGATACGCAGTATTTT | CASTPSGGPTDTQYF
- | TRBJ2-7 | TRBD2 | TRBV30 | TGTGCCTGGAGACCAAGCGGGGTCTCCTACGAGCAGTACTTC | CAWRPSGVSYEQYF
few | TRBJ2-5 | - | TRBV7-2 | TGTGCCAGCAGCTTGGACTACACCCAGTACTTC | CASSLDYTQYF
- | TRBJ2-6 | - | TRBV6-5 | TGTGCCAGCGGGGGACTGTCATCTGGGGCCAACGTCCTGACTTTC | CASGGLSSGANVLTF
few | TRBJ2-7 | TRBD1 | TRBV9 | TGTGCCAGCAGCGCGACCGCCGGGACAGTAACGGCCGAGCAGTACTTC | CASSATAGTVTAEQYF
few | TRBJ2-3 | TRBD1 | TRBV5-1 | TGCGCCAGCAGCTTGGGGGACAGGGCCGGTGGAGATACGCAGTATTTT | CASSLGDRAGGDTQYF
- | TRBJ2-1 | TRBD2 | TRBV28 | TGTGCCAGCAGTTTTATCGGAACTAGCGGCCACAATGAGCAGTTCTTC | CASSFIGTSGHNEQFF
- | TRBJ2-2 | - | TRBV2 | TGTGCCAGCAGTGAGGAGCAGGGCACCGGGGAGCTGTTTTTT | CASSEEQGTGELFF
- | TRBJ2-2 | - | TRBV5-1 | TGCGCCAGCAGCCCTCAGGGATCCGGGGAGCTGTTTTTT | CASSPQGSGELFF
few | TRBJ2-7 | - | TRBV11-2 | TGTGCCAGCAGCTTAACCTCAGGGGTTCACGAGCAGTACTTC | CASSLTSGVHEQYF
few | TRBJ1-1 | TRBD1 | TRBV28 | TGTGCCAGCTTTGAAGGACAGGGGAGTGCTGAAGCTTTCTTT | CASFEGQGSAEAFF
- | TRBJ2-7 | - | TRBV9 | TGTGCCAGCAGCGTAGGTTCACAGTCCTACGAGCAGTACTTC | CASSVGSQSYEQYF
- | TRBJ1-2 | - | TRBV5-1 | TGCGCCAGCAGCTTGGGCGACTATGGCTACACCTTC | CASSLGDYGYTF
- | TRBJ1-3 | - | TRBV4-3 | TGCGCCAGCAGCCAAGCTGAGGGGGCTGGAAACACCATATATTTT | CASSQAEGAGNTIYF
few | TRBJ2-5 | TRBD1 | TRBV6-5 | TGTGCCAGCAGCTACGGGACAGCCAGTGCAAGAGAGACCCAGTACTTC | CASSYGTASARETQYF
few | TRBJ1-4 | TRBD1 | TRBV2 | TGTGCCAGCAGTGAGGGACAGGGGAATGAAAAACTGTTTTTT | CASSEGQGNEKLFF
few | TRBJ1-4 | - | TRBV28 | TGTGCCAGCAGTACAGGGCCTTTGGAGGAAAAACTGTTTTTT | CASSTGPLEEKLFF
- | TRBJ1-1 | - | TRBV2 | TGTGCCAGCACTCGCGGCCCTCTCACTGAAGCTTTCTTT | CASTRGPLTEAFF
- | TRBJ1-2 | TRBD1 | TRBV4-1 | TGCGCCAGCAGCCCTTCCCGCGGACAGGGGGCGTACGGCTACACCTTC | CASSPSRGQGAYGYTF
few | TRBJ1-1 | - | TRBV9 | TGTGCCAGCAGCGGTGGAGGACGGACGAACACTGAAGCTTTCTTT | CASSGGGRTNTEAFF
- | TRBJ2-3 | TRBD2 | TRBV18 | TGTGCCAGCTCACCTCGGACTAGCGAGTACACAGATACGCAGTATTTT | CASSPRTSEYTDTQYF
few | TRBJ2-7 | - | TRBV10-3 | TGTGCCATCAGGGACAGCTCCTACGAGCAGTACTTC | CAIRDSSYEQYF
few | TRBJ2-3 | TRBD1 | TRBV2 | TGTGCCAGGGGACAGTCTGCAACAGATACGCAGTATTTT | CARGQSATDTQYF
- | TRBJ2-7 | TRBD1 | TRBV10-3 | TGTGCCACCGGTGACAGGGGGCTGGATCTCCACTACGAGCAGTACTTC | CATGDRGLDLHYEQYF
few | TRBJ2-7 | TRBD2 | TRBV6-5 | TGTGCCAGCACAGGTGCGGGGGCCTACGAGCAGTACTTC | CASTGAGAYEQYF
- | TRBJ2-3 | - | TRBV11-1 | TGTGCCAGCAGCCTGAGACAGGAGACAGATACGCAGTATTTT | CASSLRQETDTQYF
few | TRBJ2-7 | - | TRBV29-1 | TGCAGCGCCTCCGGGGGATACGAGCAGTACTTC | CSASGGYEQYF
- | TRBJ1-2 | - | TRBV27 | TGTGCCAGCAGTTACCTCTACGACAGTAGTGGCTACACCTTC | CASSYLYDSSGYTF
- | TRBJ2-5 | TRBD2 | TRBV30 | TGTGCCTTATCGGGGGGGTCGGAGACCCAGTACTTC | CALSGGSETQYF
- | TRBJ2-7 | - | TRBV19 | TGTGCCAGTAGTTCACAGGGAAGCGAGTACGAGCAGTACTTC | CASSSQGSEYEQYF
few | TRBJ2-5 | - | TRBV4-3 | TGCGCCAGCAGCCAAGATTTCGTGGGGGGAGAGACCCAGTACTTC | CASSQDFVGGETQYF
- | TRBJ2-1 | TRBD1 | TRBV19 | TGTGCCAGTCGGGCTTTCGGGACAGGGACCGTTAATAGCTACAATGAGCAGTTCTTC | CASRAFGTGTVNSYNEQFF
few | TRBJ2-3 | - | TRBV19 | TGTGCCAGTAAGGACAGAACAGATACGCAGTATTTT | CASKDRTDTQYF
few | TRBJ1-4 | - | TRBV4-3 | TGCGCCAGCAGCCAAGATTCCCGGGGGGAAGGTGAAAAACTGTTTTTT | CASSQDSRGEGEKLFF
few | TRBJ2-7 | - | TRBV4-2 | TGTGCCAGCAGCCGGATGGACAAAAACTCCTACGAGCAGTACTTC | CASSRMDKNSYEQYF
- | TRBJ2-2 | - | TRBV7-9 | TGTGCCATCAGAGGCGGAGGGGAGCTGTTTTTT | CAIRGGGELFF
few | TRBJ2-2 | TRBD2 | TRBV6-5 | TGTGCCAGCAGTTACGCGGGGGACACCGGGGAGCTGTTTTTT | CASSYAGDTGELFF
few | TRBJ2-7 | TRBD1 | TRBV29-1 | TGCAGCGGCAGGGGGCCCCAGGGGGAGCAGTACTTC | CSGRGPQGEQYF
- | TRBJ2-1 | - | TRBV18 | TGTGCCAGCTCACAGAACAGGGACAATGAGCAGTTCTTC | CASSQNRDNEQFF
- | TRBJ2-7 | TRBD2 | TRBV6-6 | TGTGCCAGCAGGATCCGGGACGGGGGGGAGCAGTACTTC | CASRIRDGGEQYF
- | TRBJ2-3 | TRBD1 | TRBV29-1 | TGCAGCGTTGGACAGGGAACTGGCACAGATACGCAGTATTTT | CSVGQGTGTDTQYF
- | TRBJ1-4 | - | TRBV30 | TGTGCCTGGAGTGTACGATGGAGGTCGAATGAAAAACTGTTTTTT | CAWSVRWRSNEKLFF
few | TRBJ1-2 | - | TRBV2 | TGTGCCAGCAGGGACAAGGTGAACAGCTACACCTTC | CASRDKVNSYTF